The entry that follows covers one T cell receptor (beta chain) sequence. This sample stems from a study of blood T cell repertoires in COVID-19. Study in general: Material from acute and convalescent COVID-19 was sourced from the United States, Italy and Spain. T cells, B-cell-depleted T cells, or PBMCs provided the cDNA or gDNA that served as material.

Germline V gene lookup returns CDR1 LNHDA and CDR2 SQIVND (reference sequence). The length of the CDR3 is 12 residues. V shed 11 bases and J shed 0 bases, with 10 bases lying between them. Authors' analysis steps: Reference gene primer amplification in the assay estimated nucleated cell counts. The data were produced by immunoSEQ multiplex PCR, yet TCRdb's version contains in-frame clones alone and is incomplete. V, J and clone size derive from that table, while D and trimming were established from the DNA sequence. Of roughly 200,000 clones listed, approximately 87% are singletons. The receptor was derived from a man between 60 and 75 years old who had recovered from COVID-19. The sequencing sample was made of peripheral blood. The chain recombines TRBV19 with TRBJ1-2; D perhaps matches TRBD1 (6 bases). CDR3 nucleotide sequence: TGTGCCTCCGGACAGACTAACTATGGCTACACCTTC. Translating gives CASGQTNYGYTF.